The 19 T cell receptor beta chains listed next were all sequenced from one sample in a study of cytomegalovirus exposure and HLA in healthy donors. Vbeta (60) and Jbeta (13) primers were used in the PCR. The assay was immunoSEQ multiplex PCR, and TCRdb's table has in-frame clones only and misses some. The sample includes 95,000 to 110,000 clones, about 80% of them seen just once. The specimen sequenced was PBMCs. The receptors stem from a young man in good health and CMV-seronegative.

This chain connects TRBV28 to TRBJ1-2; the D gene is possibly TRBD1 (6 bases). V was clipped by 4 bases and J by 4 bases, with 16 bases between them. This CDR3 comprises 15 residues. In germline, CDR1 is MDHEN, CDR2 SYDVKM. The CDR3 protein is CASSSPSGARYGYTF. The CDR3, as DNA: TGTGCCAGCAGTTCCCCTTCAGGGGCCCGCTATGGCTACACCTTC.

The sample holds a few counts of this clone. The genes are TRBV19 and TRBJ2-3; 9 positions match TRBD2. The CDR3 covers 15 residues. The trim removed 7 bases at V and 2 bases at J, leaving 7 bases unmatched. The V gene's germline CDR1 is LNHDA and CDR2 SQIVND (reference sequence). The CDR3 is CASTWAGGTTDTQYF. Written as DNA, the CDR3 is TGTGCCAGTACTTGGGCGGGAGGGACCACAGATACGCAGTATTTT. Complete variable domain (other parts from reference TRBV19 and TRBJ2-3): DGGITQSPKYLFRKEGQNVTLSCEQNLNHDAMYWYRQDPGQGLRLIYYSQIVNDFQKGDIAEGYSVSREKKESFPLTVTSAQKNPTAFYLCASTWAGGTTDTQYFGPGTRLTVL.

V and J are TRBV18 and TRBJ2-3; D gene unclear. Germline V gives CDR1 KGHSH, CDR2 LQKENI. This CDR3 region has 11 residues. Trimming took 5 bases from V and 2 from J, leaving 2 bases between them. DNA for the CDR3: TGTGCCAGCTCATACACAGATACGCAGTATTTT. Its translation: CASSYTDTQYF.

The V and J genes are TRBV2 and TRBJ1-5, with a tentative D call TRBD1 (5 bases). From germline, CDR1 is SNHLY and CDR2 FYNNEI. V lost 4 bases and J lost 4, with 8 bases in between. The CDR3 is made up of 13 amino acids. CDR3 sequence: CASSGGGNQPQHF. The DNA for the CDR3 is TGTGCCAGCAGTGGCGGGGGGAATCAGCCCCAGCATTTT.

The chain is built from TRBV5-1 and TRBJ2-7; 10 bases align to TRBD2. The CDR3 has 14 residues. Trimming removed 4 bases from V and 5 bases from J; junction bases left unmatched: 6. CDR1 and CDR2 (germline): SGHRS, YFSETQ. The CDR3 loop reads CASSRTSGMDEQYF. CDR3 nucleotide sequence: TGCGCCAGCAGCCGGACTAGCGGAATGGACGAGCAGTACTTC.

In its sample, this clone was seen a few times. The gene calls are TRBV2 and TRBJ1-1, with 7 bases fitting TRBD1. The CDR3 consists of 14 residues. Germline CDR1 and CDR2: SNHLY and FYNNEI. The V segment lost 0 bases and the J segment 5 bases; nucleotides outside the gene matches: 3. The CDR3, as DNA: TGTGCCAGCAGTGAAGCGACGACAGGGACTGAAGCTTTCTTT. As protein: CASSEATTGTEAFF.

J is TRBJ2-1 and V is TRBV6-5; D gene ambiguous. The V gene's germline CDR1 is MNHEY and CDR2 SVGAGI. This CDR3 has 15 residues. Trimming left V 7 bases short and J 3 bases short, with 16 bases between. DNA for the CDR3: TGTGCCAGCACCCGCAACCGGGTTGGCTACAATGAGCAGTTCTTC. Translated, it gives CASTRNRVGYNEQFF.

The chain is built from TRBV23-1 and TRBJ2-3; 8 bases fit TRBD1. TRBV23-1 is labeled an ORF, and its function is uncertain. This CDR3 spans 17 amino acids. V dropped 4 bases and J dropped 4; count of bases not matched to a gene: 13. In nucleotides, the CDR3 is TGCGCCAGCAGTCCCAGGGGGCACCCCTATAGGGCAGATACGCAGTATTTT. It is translated as CASSPRGHPYRADTQYF.

A few counts support this clone. The chain carries TRBV2 and TRBJ1-5, with D unclear. This CDR3 is built from 14 residues. The V and J ends lost 3 bases and 5 bases respectively, with 11 bases between them. Per the germline V gene, CDR1 is SNHLY and CDR2 is FYNNEI. CDR3 in amino acids: CASSDLRTDQPQHF. Here the CDR3 DNA reads TGTGCCAGCAGTGACCTTCGGACTGATCAGCCCCAGCATTTT.

Only one count was recorded for this clone. The chain combines TRBV30 with TRBJ2-5; 7 bases are a match to TRBD1. The end of the DNA fits TRBJ2-7 better, so the J call may be wrong. CDR3 length: 13 amino acids. CDR1 and CDR2 (germline): GTSNPN, SVGIG (reference sequence). CDR3 sequence (DNA): TGTGCCAGATCCGGGACAGTAGTTCGCGAGCAGTACTTC. This encodes CARSGTVVREQYF.

The chain couples TRBV10-2 to TRBJ2-3; TRBD2 agrees at 7 bases. The CDR3 is 14 amino acids. From germline, CDR1 is WSHSY and CDR2 SAAADI. V lost 4 bases and J lost 1; bases outside the gene matches: 2. CDR3 DNA sequence: TGCGCCAGCAGTGGCAGCGGGGGCACAGATACGCAGTATTTT. As protein: CASSGSGGTDTQYF.

The V call is TRBV4-1, the J call TRBJ2-5; 8 nucleotides match TRBD2. The CDR3 spans 17 residues. V shed 0 bases and J 3 bases; nucleotides not matched to a gene: 9. Looked up from germline, CDR1 is MGHRA and CDR2 is YSYEKL. CDR3 sequence: CASSQEGFSGEKETQYF. For the CDR3, the DNA is TGCGCCAGCAGCCAAGAAGGGTTTAGCGGGGAAAAAGAGACCCAGTACTTC.

This clone showed up just once. This chain links TRBV14 with TRBJ2-7; a weak D match, TRBD1 (5 bases). The CDR3 has 12 residues. Germline V gene data show CDR1 as SGHDN and CDR2 as FVKESK. Between the trimmed V and J ends, which lost 2 bases and 4 bases, there was a span of 6 bases. The CDR3 here is CASSQSGYEQYF. The CDR3 DNA sequence: TGTGCCAGCAGCCAATCAGGGTACGAGCAGTACTTC.

The gene calls are TRBV2 and TRBJ2-3; TRBD1 might be the D (6 bases). The CDR3 covers 12 residues. The germline V gene has CDR1 SNHLY and CDR2 FYNNEI. The ends were cut back, 5 bases at V and 4 bases at J, with 7 bases in the middle. In DNA, the CDR3 is TGTGCCAGCAGTTCAGGGGCAGATACGCAGTATTTT. Its protein is CASSSGADTQYF.

The chain recombines TRBV28 with TRBJ1-1; D unresolved. Trimming left V 1 base short and J 4 bases short, with 10 bases between. The CDR3 has 14 residues. Germline CDR1 reads MDHEN; CDR2 reads SYDVKM. The CDR3 DNA sequence: TGTGCCAGCAGTTTATCCAGATCTCGCACTGAAGCTTTCTTT. It yields the protein CASSLSRSRTEAFF.

The chain is built from TRBV7-8 and TRBJ2-7; possible D gene TRBD2, 6 bases. Germline CDR1 reads SGHVS; CDR2 reads FQNEAQ. V lost 5 bases, J lost 2 bases, and 13 bases lay in between. The CDR3 has 14 residues. This CDR3 reads CASSQVREAYEQYF. The DNA of the CDR3 is TGTGCCAGCAGCCAGGTTAGGGAGGCCTACGAGCAGTACTTC.

A remark on this clone: One end of the junction does not line up with germline, which may come from a read error. The chain has TRBV2 and TRBJ2-1; D uncertain. The CDR3 extends over 13 amino acids. Germline CDR1 is SNHLY and CDR2 is FYNNEI. This chain's CDR3 is CASTDLVYDEQFF. For the CDR3, the DNA is TGTGCCAGCACGGATCTAGTCTACGATGAGCAGTTCTTC.

This clone has only one observation. V gene TRBV5-1 combines with J gene TRBJ1-4; the match to TRBD1 covers 8 bases. The CDR3 covers 15 residues. Germline CDR1 is SGHRS and CDR2 is YFSETQ. Trimming at V came to 5 bases and at J to 7 bases, leaving 10 bases not matched to a gene. The CDR3 DNA reads as TGCGCCAGCAGTTTAGGGCAGGGGGCGCTTGAAAAACTGTTTTTT. This encodes CASSLGQGALEKLFF.

This clone was seen more than once but under ten times. The V call is TRBV10-1, the J call TRBJ1-1, with unresolved D. The V end was cut by 0 bases, the J end by 9 bases, with 17 bases between. Looked up from germline, CDR1 is WNHNN and CDR2 is SYGVQD (reference sequence). CDR3 length: 15 residues. CDR3 nucleotides: TGCGCCAGCAGTGAGTCGAATTCGCGCGCGGGTCAAGCTTTCTTT. Translated, it gives CASSESNSRAGQAFF.